By proportion, the clone carrying this T cell receptor (delta chain) is medium-sized. Germline V gene data show CDR1 as TSWWSYY and CDR2 as QGS. The junction had 19 bases not matched to a gene; V was cut back by 4 bases and J by 1 base. This CDR3 is 21 amino acids long. The sample is drawn from a study of gamma-delta chains in newborns, infants, children. Whole-study context: Microbial exposure reportedly drives polyclonal innate γδ T cell expansion after birth.

TCRdb reapplied CATT to the reads. The profile shows 2,500 to 3,000 delta-chain clones, roughly 46% of them singletons. The starting material was blood, obtained at baseline. V and J are TRDV1 and TRDJ1, with 12 bases fitting TRDD3. This receptor was identified in a child who received the measles vaccine. CDR3 region: CALGAETDWGIPGPCTDKLIF. The CDR3 coding sequence is TGTGCTCTTGGGGCCGAGACTGACTGGGGGATACCCGGACCATGCACCGATAAACTCATCTTT.